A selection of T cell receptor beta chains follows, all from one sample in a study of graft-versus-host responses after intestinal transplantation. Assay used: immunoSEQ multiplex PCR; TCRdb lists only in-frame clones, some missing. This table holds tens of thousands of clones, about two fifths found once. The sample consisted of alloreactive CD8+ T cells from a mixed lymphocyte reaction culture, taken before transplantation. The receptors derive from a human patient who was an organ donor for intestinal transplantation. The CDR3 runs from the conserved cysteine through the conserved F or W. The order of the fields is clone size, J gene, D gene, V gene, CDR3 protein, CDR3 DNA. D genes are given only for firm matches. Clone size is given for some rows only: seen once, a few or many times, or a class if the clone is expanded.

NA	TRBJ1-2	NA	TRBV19	CASRRGQFYGYTF	TGTGCCAGTAGACGGGGGCAGTTCTATGGCTACACCTTC
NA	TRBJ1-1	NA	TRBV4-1	CASSQEGANTEAFF	TGCGCCAGCAGCCAAGAGGGGGCGAACACTGAAGCTTTCTTT
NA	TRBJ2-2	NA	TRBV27	CASSLFGQGNTGELFF	TGTGCCAGCAGTTTATTCGGGCAGGGGAACACCGGGGAGCTGTTTTTT
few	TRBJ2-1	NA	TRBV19	CASSLTYIASGTYNEQFF	TGTGCCAGTAGTCTTACCTATATCGCGAGTGGGACTTACAATGAGCAGTTCTTC
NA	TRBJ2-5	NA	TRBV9	CASSGGGLAVEETQYF	TGTGCCAGCAGCGGTGGGGGCCTAGCGGTCGAAGAGACCCAGTACTTC
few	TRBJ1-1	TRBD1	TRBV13	CASRRTPGQMNTEAFF	TGTGCCAGCAGACGAACCCCGGGACAGATGAACACTGAAGCTTTCTTT
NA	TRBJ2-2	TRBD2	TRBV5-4	CASSQLAEVTGELFF	TGTGCCAGCAGCCAACTAGCGGAGGTCACCGGGGAGCTGTTTTTT
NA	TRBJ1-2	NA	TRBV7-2	CASTPSYGTANGYTF	TGTGCCAGCACCCCATCCTACGGGACGGCAAATGGCTACACCTTC
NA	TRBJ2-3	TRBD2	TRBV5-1	CASSLYASGSLTDTQYF	TGCGCCAGCAGCTTGTATGCTAGCGGGAGCCTCACAGATACGCAGTATTTT
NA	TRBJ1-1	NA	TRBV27	CASSFGVGFTEAFF	TGTGCCAGCAGTTTCGGGGTAGGGTTCACTGAAGCTTTCTTT
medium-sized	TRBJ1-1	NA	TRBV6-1	CASSEYGDTEAFF	TGTGCCAGCAGTGAGTACGGGGACACTGAAGCTTTCTTT
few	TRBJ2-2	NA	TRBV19	CASSIVHTGELFF	TGTGCCAGTAGTATAGTGCACACCGGGGAGCTGTTTTTT
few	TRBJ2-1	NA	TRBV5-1	CASSLSIYYNEQFF	TGCGCCAGCAGCTTGTCAATCTACTACAATGAGCAGTTCTTC
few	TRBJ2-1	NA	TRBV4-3	CASSQVLSTEQFF	TGCGCCAGCAGCCAAGTTCTCAGCACTGAGCAGTTCTTC
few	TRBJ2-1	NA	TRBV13	CASSLRGNYNEQFF	TGTGCCAGCAGCTTACGAGGGAACTACAATGAGCAGTTCTTC
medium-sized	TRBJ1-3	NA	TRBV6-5	CASRDSGNTIYF	TGTGCCAGCAGGGACTCTGGAAACACCATATATTTT
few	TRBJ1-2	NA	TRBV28	CASSDNYGYTF	TGTGCCAGCAGTGACAACTATGGCTACACCTTC
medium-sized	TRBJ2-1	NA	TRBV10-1	CASSPGPYNEQFF	TGCGCCAGCAGTCCGGGCCCCTACAATGAGCAGTTCTTC
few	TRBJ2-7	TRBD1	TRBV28	CASSLGQLYEQYF	TGTGCCAGCAGTTTGGGACAGCTCTACGAGCAGTACTTC
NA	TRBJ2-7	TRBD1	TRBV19	CASSIGTGYEQYF	TGTGCCAGTAGTATAGGGACAGGCTACGAGCAGTACTTC
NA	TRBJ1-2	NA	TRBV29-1	CSAGLGANYGYTF	TGCAGCGCCGGATTGGGAGCTAACTATGGCTACACCTTC
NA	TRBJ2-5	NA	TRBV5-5	CASSPLGSQETQYF	TGTGCCAGCAGCCCCCTCGGCAGCCAAGAGACCCAGTACTTC
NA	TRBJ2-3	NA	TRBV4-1	CASSQDSPGRIYTDTQYF	TGCGCCAGCAGCCAAGATTCTCCGGGGCGGATTTACACAGATACGCAGTATTTT
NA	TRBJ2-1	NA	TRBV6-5	CASSRGSSYNEQFF	TGTGCCAGCAGTCGAGGGAGCTCCTACAATGAGCAGTTCTTC
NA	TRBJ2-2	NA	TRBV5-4	CASSADPLRELFF	TGTGCCAGCAGCGCGGACCCCCTCCGGGAGCTGTTTTTT
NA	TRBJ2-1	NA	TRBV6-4	CASSDFPPLKRSSYNEQFF	TGTGCCAGCAGTGACTTTCCCCCCCTGAAGCGAAGCTCCTACAATGAGCAGTTCTTC
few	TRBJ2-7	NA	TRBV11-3	CASSLGNPYEQYF	TGTGCCAGCAGCCTAGGTAATCCCTACGAGCAGTACTTC
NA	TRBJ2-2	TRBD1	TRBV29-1	CSVSGQGARPGGELFF	TGCAGCGTCTCGGGACAGGGGGCGAGGCCCGGCGGGGAGCTGTTTTTT
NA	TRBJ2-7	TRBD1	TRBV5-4	CASSLDRVNEQYF	TGTGCCAGCAGCTTAGACAGGGTTAACGAGCAGTACTTC
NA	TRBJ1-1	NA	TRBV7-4	CASSLRGSKAFF	TGTGCCAGCAGCTTACGGGGAAGCAAAGCTTTCTTT
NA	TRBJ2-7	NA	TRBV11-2	CASSLDGGGYEQYF	TGTGCCAGCAGCTTAGACGGAGGGGGATACGAGCAGTACTTC
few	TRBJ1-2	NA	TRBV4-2	CASSFGITDLYGYTF	TGTGCCAGCAGCTTTGGGATTACAGATTTATATGGCTACACCTTC
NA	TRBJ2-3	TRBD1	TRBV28	CASSFLLRDSLNTDTQYF	TGTGCCAGCAGTTTTCTTTTGAGGGACAGCCTAAACACAGATACGCAGTATTTT
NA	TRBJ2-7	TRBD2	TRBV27	CASSPLGWGTSASYEQYF	TGTGCCAGCAGTCCGTTAGGGTGGGGGACTAGCGCTAGCTACGAGCAGTACTTC
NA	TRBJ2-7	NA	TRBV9	CASSPRPGTEQYF	TGTGCCAGCAGCCCTAGACCAGGGACCGAGCAGTACTTC
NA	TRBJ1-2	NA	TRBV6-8	CASSAGSAVRYTF	TGTGCCAGCAGTGCCGGGTCGGCTGTTAGGTACACCTTC
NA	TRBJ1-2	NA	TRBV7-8	CASSLGGASNYGYTF	TGTGCCAGCAGCTTAGGGGGGGCCTCTAACTATGGCTACACCTTC
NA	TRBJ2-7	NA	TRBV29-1	CSVGPGLKSSYEQYF	TGCAGCGTTGGACCGGGACTGAAAAGCTCCTACGAGCAGTACTTC
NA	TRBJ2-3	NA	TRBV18	CASSATESLGLTVSDTDTQYF	TGTGCCAGCTCCGCTACTGAAAGTCTGGGGTTAACGGTATCGGATACAGATACGCAGTATTTT
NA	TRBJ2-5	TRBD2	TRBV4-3	CASSQDLVAGGPGGETQYF	TGCGCCAGCAGCCAAGATCTGGTAGCGGGAGGGCCAGGAGGGGAGACCCAGTACTTC
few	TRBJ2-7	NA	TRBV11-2	CASSLTGYEQYF	TGTGCCAGCAGCTTAACAGGTTACGAGCAGTACTTC
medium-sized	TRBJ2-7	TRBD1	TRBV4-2	CASSWDSSYEQYF	TGTGCCAGCAGCTGGGACAGCTCCTACGAGCAGTACTTC
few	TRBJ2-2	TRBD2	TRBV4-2	CASSQEAASGRAGELFF	TGTGCCAGCAGCCAAGAAGCGGCTAGCGGGAGGGCCGGGGAGCTGTTTTTT
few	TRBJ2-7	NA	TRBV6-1	CASSERGTSSYEQYF	TGTGCCAGCAGTGAAAGAGGGACTTCCTCCTACGAGCAGTACTTC
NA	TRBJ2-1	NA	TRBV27	CASSLSLVSVGSGNEQFF	TGTGCCAGCAGTTTATCGTTAGTCTCTGTGGGGTCTGGCAATGAGCAGTTCTTC
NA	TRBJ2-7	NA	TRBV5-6	CASSLGANYEQYF	TGTGCCAGCAGCTTGGGGGCCAACTACGAGCAGTACTTC
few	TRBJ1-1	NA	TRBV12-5	CASGPLTNPGNTEAFF	TGTGCTAGTGGTCCCTTAACTAATCCCGGGAACACTGAAGCTTTCTTT
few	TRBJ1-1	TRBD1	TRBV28	CASSLTGATEAFF	TGTGCCAGCAGTTTAACAGGGGCGACTGAAGCTTTCTTT
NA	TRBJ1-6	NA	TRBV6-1	CASSAPWSPLHF	TGTGCCAGCAGTGCCCCATGGTCACCCCTCCACTTT
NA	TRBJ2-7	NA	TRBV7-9	CASPGKRYF	TGTGCCAGCCCCGGGAAGCGGTACTTC
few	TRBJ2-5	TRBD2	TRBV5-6	CASSLAAQETQYF	TGTGCCAGCAGCCTAGCGGCCCAAGAGACCCAGTACTTC
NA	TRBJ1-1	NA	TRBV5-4	CASSPVGSPQNTEAFF	TGTGCCAGCAGCCCGGTGGGTTCCCCCCAGAACACTGAAGCTTTCTTT
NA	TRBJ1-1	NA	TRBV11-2	CASSLGGGNTEAFF	TGTGCCAGCAGCTTAGGTGGGGGGAACACTGAAGCTTTCTTT
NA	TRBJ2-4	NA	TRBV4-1	CASSQETGRSLDIQYF	TGCGCCAGCAGCCAAGAAACAGGGAGGTCTTTGGACATTCAGTACTTC